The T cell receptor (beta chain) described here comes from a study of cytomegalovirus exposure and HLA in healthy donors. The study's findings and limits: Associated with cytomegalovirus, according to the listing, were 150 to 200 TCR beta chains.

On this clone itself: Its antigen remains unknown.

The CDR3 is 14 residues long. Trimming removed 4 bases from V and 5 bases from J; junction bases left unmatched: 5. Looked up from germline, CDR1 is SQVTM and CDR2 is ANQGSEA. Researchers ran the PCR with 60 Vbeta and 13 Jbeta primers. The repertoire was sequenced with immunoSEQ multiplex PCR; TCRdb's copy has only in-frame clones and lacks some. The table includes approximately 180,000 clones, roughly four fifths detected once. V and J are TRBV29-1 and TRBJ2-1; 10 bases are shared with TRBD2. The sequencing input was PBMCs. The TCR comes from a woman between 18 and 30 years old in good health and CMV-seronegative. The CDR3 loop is CSVVASGRDNEQFF. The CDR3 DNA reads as TGCAGCGTTGTAGCCAGCGGGAGGGACAATGAGCAGTTCTTC.